These T cell receptor beta chains were read from a single sample in a study of blood T cell repertoires in COVID-19. Profiling relied on immunoSEQ multiplex PCR, and the TCRdb table lists in-frame clones only, not all of them. The sample has hundreds of thousands of clones, 85% to 90% seen once. What was sequenced was peripheral blood. All receptors derive from a man between 18 and 29 years old with COVID-19, enrolled during active disease. Both conserved end residues are part of each CDR3. Fields, in order: D gene, clone size, V gene, J gene, CDR3 DNA, CDR3 protein. A D gene is named only where the DNA matches it firmly. A clone size is listed for some rows: how often the clone was seen (once, few, many), or a class if it is expanded.

>.|.|TRBV19|TRBJ1-1
TGTGCCAGTAGTTTGGGGCAGCCCACTGAAGCTTTCTTT
CASSLGQPTEAFF
>.|.|TRBV27|TRBJ1-5
TGTGCCAGCAGTCCCGGGAGAACGGGCAATCAGCCCCAGCATTTT
CASSPGRTGNQPQHF
>TRBD2|.|TRBV6-6|TRBJ2-3
TGTGCCAGCAGTTACGCTGCGACTAGCGGCACAGATACGCAGTATTTT
CASSYAATSGTDTQYF
>.|.|TRBV21-1|TRBJ2-7
TGTGCCAGCAGCAACAAAGTAACTTCCTACGAGCAGTACTTC
CASSNKVTSYEQYF
>TRBD2|few|TRBV7-9|TRBJ2-7
TGTGCCAGCAGCTTAGCTCTAGCGGGAGGGCCTGGGTCCTACGAGCAGTACTTC
CASSLALAGGPGSYEQYF
>.|.|TRBV12-3/TRBV12-4|TRBJ1-6
TGTGCCAGCAGCCCTGACAGGTTATCACCCCTCCACTTT
CASSPDRLSPLHF
>TRBD1|.|TRBV28|TRBJ1-2
TGTGCCAGCAGTCACGACCTTACCTCAGGGGGCTATGGCTACACCTTC
CASSHDLTSGGYGYTF
>.|once|TRBV7-9|TRBJ2-7
TGTGCCAGCAGCCTGGGGGGTTTGGAGCAGTACTTC
CASSLGGLEQYF
>TRBD2|.|TRBV5-1|TRBJ2-1
TGCGCCAGCAGCCGGACTAGTCTTAACTACAATGAGCAGTTCTTC
CASSRTSLNYNEQFF
>TRBD1|once|TRBV7-8|TRBJ1-2
TGTGCCAGCAGCAAATCAGGACAGGCCTACTATGGCTACACCTTC
CASSKSGQAYYGYTF
>.|.|TRBV11-2|TRBJ2-1
TGTGCCAGCGGCCGGTATCTGCGGGGAAGCTCCTACAATGAGCAGTTCTTC
CASGRYLRGSSYNEQFF
>.|.|TRBV7-8|TRBJ2-2
TGTGCCAGCAGCGTTAAATACACATCTCCCGGGGAGCTGTTTTTT
CASSVKYTSPGELFF
>.|.|TRBV10-2|TRBJ1-6
TGCGCCAGCAAGGCAGGAACCTCCTATAATTCACCCCTCCACTTT
CASKAGTSYNSPLHF
>TRBD2|.|TRBV3-1/TRBV3-2|TRBJ2-3
TGTGCCAGCAGCGTAGCGGGGGGCTTTACTAGCACAGATACGCAGTATTTT
CASSVAGGFTSTDTQYF
>TRBD1|.|TRBV24-1|TRBJ2-3
TGTGCCACCTCGGACAGGGGGGCAGATACGCAGTATTTT
CATSDRGADTQYF
>TRBD2|.|TRBV5-6|TRBJ2-7
TGTGCCAGCAGCTTGGCCGAACTAGCGGGGGCCTACGAGCAGTACTTC
CASSLAELAGAYEQYF
>.|.|TRBV5-1|TRBJ1-6
TGCGCCACCTCCCAGGATTATAATTCACCCCTCCACTTT
CATSQDYNSPLHF
>TRBD1|.|TRBV6-5|TRBJ2-7
TGTGCCAGCAGTCAGGGGGACAGAGACTACGAGCAGTACTTC
CASSQGDRDYEQYF
>TRBD1|.|TRBV23-1|TRBJ1-5
TGCGCCAGCAGTCTCACGAACAGGGGACCCAATCAGCCCCAGCATTTT
CASSLTNRGPNQPQHF
>TRBD1|.|TRBV6-6|TRBJ2-5
TGTGCCAGCAGTTACCGGGCAGGGGGCGTCGAGACCCAGTACTTC
CASSYRAGGVETQYF
>TRBD1|.|TRBV5-1|TRBJ2-7
TGCGCCAGCAGCTTGGGTTTTTCGGGACAGACCTACGAGCAGTACTTC
CASSLGFSGQTYEQYF
>.|.|TRBV9|TRBJ1-1
TGTGCCAGCAGCGTAGATGGGGAGGAAGCTTTCTTT
CASSVDGEEAFF
>TRBD2|.|TRBV7-4|TRBJ2-7
TGTGCCAGCAGCTCTAGTGGTGGGGGGACTAGCGGAAAATCCTACGAGCAGTACTTC
CASSSSGGGTSGKSYEQYF
>.|.|TRBV19|TRBJ2-1
TGTGCCAGTAGTATAGGTCCCAACGGTGTCGATGAGCAGTTCTTC
CASSIGPNGVDEQFF
>.|.|TRBV13|TRBJ2-4
TGTGCCAGCAGCCCCCTGGACACGGGCAAAAACATTCAGTACTTC
CASSPLDTGKNIQYF
>.|.|TRBV5-6|TRBJ2-5
TGTGCCAGCAGCTCCCTCGGGGGATTACAAGAGACCCAGTACTTC
CASSSLGGLQETQYF
>TRBD1|.|TRBV24-1|TRBJ2-3
TGTGCCACCAGTGTTAAAAAGACAGGGGCGCACAAAATGAAAAGCACAGATACGCAGTATTTT
CATSVKKTGAHKMKSTDTQYF
>TRBD2|.|TRBV6-4|TRBJ2-7
TGTGCCACGCAGGTCGAGCGGGGCATCTACGAGCAGTACTTC
CATQVERGIYEQYF
>.|.|TRBV11-2|TRBJ2-7
TGTGCCAGCAGCTTAGTTCTCGAGCAGTACTTC
CASSLVLEQYF
>TRBD1|.|TRBV19|TRBJ2-3
TGTGCCGCCACGGGACAGGGGTCAGATACGCAGTATTTT
CAATGQGSDTQYF
>.|.|TRBV13|TRBJ2-2
TGTGCCAGCAGGTTCGGCGGGGAGCTGTTTTTT
CASRFGGELFF
>.|.|TRBV2|TRBJ1-1
TGTGCCAGCAGTGAGTGGACAGCCTCCGCTTTCTTT
CASSEWTASAFF
>TRBD1|.|TRBV7-9|TRBJ1-2
TGTGCCAGCAGCTTCGGACAGGGCGGGGGAGAAGGCTACACCTTC
CASSFGQGGGEGYTF